A selection of T cell receptor beta chains follows, all from one sample in a study of molecular identifiers for immune sequencing clone quantification. TCRdb called the PCR reads again in MiXCR, with one record for every CDR3 protein. The sample has around 470,000 distinct CDR3 sequences, 25% seen once. What was sequenced was naive CD8+ T cells from blood, with Jurkat cell RNA spiked in. Source of these receptors: a human donor in good health. Some libraries in this study had Jurkat cell RNA spiked in. CDR3s include the opening cysteine and the closing phenylalanine or tryptophan. Each record gives: J gene, clone size, D gene, V gene, CDR3 protein, CDR3 DNA. The D gene is left open where the match is weak. Clone sizes are given selectively: once, few, many, or a class where the clone is expanded.

TRBJ1-5,many,-,TRBV9,CASSEGHSSQPQHF,TGTGCCAGCAGCGAGGGACATTCCTCTCAGCCCCAGCATTTT
TRBJ2-3,few,TRBD2,TRBV7-2,CASSLAPPGRGVPGDTQYF,TGTGCCAGCAGCTTAGCGCCCCCGGGGCGGGGGGTACCGGGAGATACGCAGTATTTT
TRBJ2-2,-,-,TRBV12-3/TRBV12-4,CASSPTGWELFF,TGTGCCAGCAGTCCTACAGGGTGGGAGCTGTTTTTT
TRBJ2-7,many,-,TRBV7-2,CASSTLSLSGSYEQYF,TGTGCCAGCAGCACCCTTTCACTCTCGGGCTCCTACGAGCAGTACTTC
TRBJ1-5,-,-,TRBV30,CGWSATEYSNQPQHF,TGTGGCTGGAGTGCGACCGAGTATAGCAATCAGCCCCAGCATTTT
TRBJ2-3,-,-,TRBV12-3/TRBV12-4,CASSIRQSTDTQYF,TGTGCCAGCAGTATCCGACAGAGCACAGATACGCAGTATTTT
TRBJ2-2,many,-,TRBV15,CATSSGRGGTGELFF,TGTGCCACCAGCAGCGGAAGGGGTGGCACCGGGGAGCTGTTTTTT
TRBJ1-1,many,-,TRBV20-1,CSARMGSEAFF,TGCAGTGCTAGAATGGGCAGCGAAGCTTTCTTT
TRBJ2-3,many,TRBD2,TRBV29-1,CSVEREGLTDTQYF,TGCAGCGTTGAGCGGGAGGGCCTCACAGATACGCAGTATTTT
TRBJ2-1,-,-,TRBV12-3/TRBV12-4,CASSFKSYNEQFF,TGTGCCAGCAGTTTCAAATCTTACAATGAGCAGTTCTTC
TRBJ2-7,-,-,TRBV5-6,CASSLEAREQYF,TGTGCCAGCAGCTTGGAGGCGCGAGAGCAGTACTTC
TRBJ2-7,many,TRBD2,TRBV7-9,CASSPGTSLEQYF,TGTGCCAGCAGCCCCGGGACTAGCCTCGAGCAGTACTTC
TRBJ1-5,-,-,TRBV27,CASSLVGVLGTDTQHF,TGTGCCAGCAGTTTAGTAGGAGTCCTCGGCACAGATACGCAGCATTTT
TRBJ1-4,-,-,TRBV30,CAGLGVGEKLFF,TGTGCCGGCTTGGGTGTCGGTGAAAAACTGTTTTTT
TRBJ1-1,few,TRBD1,TRBV5-1,CASSGWTGGDTEAFF,TGCGCCAGCAGCGGTTGGACAGGGGGTGACACTGAAGCTTTCTTT
TRBJ2-3,many,TRBD2,TRBV9,CASSVAPSGSISDTQYF,TGTGCCAGCAGCGTCGCCCCTAGCGGGAGTATTTCAGATACGCAGTATTTT